This T cell receptor beta chain was documented in a study of T-cell memory formation after mild COVID-19. One entry per CDR3 protein results from TCRdb running MiXCR on the 5' RACE reads. Counted here are 540,000 or so distinct CDR3 sequences, over 20% occurring once; the ten biggest clones make up approximately 13%. Losses at the gene ends were 6 bases for V and 2 bases for J; bases not matched to a gene: 3. CDR1 is SEHNR and CDR2 is FQNEAQ in the germline V gene (reference sequence). This CDR3 region has 15 residues. V gene TRBV7-9 combines with J gene TRBJ2-5, with 13 bases fitting TRBD2. The sequenced sample was PBMCs or a T cell subset sorted from them (not recorded which). The receptor was derived from an adult woman who had mild COVID-19 (a few samples of this study predate the infection). Cell type and time point are not known. CDR3 coding DNA: TGTGCCAGCAGTTGGACTAGCGGGAGTCAAGAGACCCAGTACTTC. Translating it yields CASSWTSGSQETQYF.